Each of the 10 T cell receptor beta chains below was sequenced from the same sample in a study of T cells in Graves' hyperthyroidism and ophthalmopathy. Researchers amplified the TCR beta CDR3 regions from RNA transcripts. A first-round RT-PCR of the TCR CDR3 used the HTBI primer set. A single record per CDR3 protein comes from TCRdb applying MiXCR to the multiplex PCR reads. The table records a few hundred thousand distinct CDR3 sequences, 15% to 18% of them present only once. Sequencing input: blood. These TCRs come from a woman in her twenties or thirties with Graves' hyperthyroidism.

The chain is built from TRBV12-3 or TRBV12-4 and TRBJ1-5; 8 nucleotides align to TRBD1. V trimming: 8 bases; J trimming: 4 bases; junction bases outside the gene matches: 7. This CDR3 comprises 14 residues. The CDR3 loop is CASCRTGHNQPQHF. The DNA of the CDR3 is TGTGCCAGCTGTCGGACAGGGCATAATCAGCCCCAGCATTTT.

This clonotype came up many times. The gene calls are TRBV28 and TRBJ2-1, with 9 bases that match TRBD2. The CDR3 is 15 residues long. V gave up 2 bases and J gave up 5 bases; unmatched junction bases: 4. From germline, CDR1 is MDHEN and CDR2 SYDVKM. The CDR3 nucleotides are TGTGCCAGCAGTTTAACTAGCGGGTCGAACAATGAGCAGTTCTTC. Encoded protein: CASSLTSGSNNEQFF.

This clonotype occurred a few times. The chain employs TRBV20-1 and TRBJ2-3; TRBD1 matches at 7 bases. Losses at the gene ends were 0 bases for V and 3 bases for J; bases not matched to a gene: 6. This CDR3 spans 15 amino acids. Germline loops: CDR1 DFQATT, CDR2 SNEGSKA (reference sequence). The CDR3 protein is CSARDLGRGTDTQYF. The CDR3 DNA follows: TGCAGTGCTAGAGATCTCGGCAGGGGGACAGATACGCAGTATTTT.

The chain is built from TRBV12-3 or TRBV12-4 and TRBJ2-3; 8 bases are a match to TRBD2. V lost 6 bases, J lost 6 bases, and 5 bases stayed unmatched. This CDR3 has 13 amino acids. The CDR3 DNA reads TGTGCCAGCAGCGGACTAGCAGTGGATACGCAGTATTTT. The encoded protein is CASSGLAVDTQYF.

By sample share, this clonotype is medium-sized. The chain couples TRBV7-2 to TRBJ2-1; D may correspond to TRBD1 or TRBD2 (5 bases each). Germline assignment: CDR1 SGHTA and CDR2 FQGNSA. Trimming pared 5 bases from V and 13 bases from J, leaving 15 bases between. This CDR3 spans 12 amino acids. The CDR3 DNA reads as TGTGCCAGCAGCCCGCACCCCAGGGACCAGTTCTTC. Its protein is CASSPHPRDQFF.

This clonotype was counted at least ten times. V is TRBV14 and J is TRBJ2-5; no clear D. This CDR3 comprises 12 residues. Germline V CDR1 and CDR2: SGHDN, FVKESK. The ends were cut back, 1 base at V and 5 bases at J, with 5 bases in the middle. The CDR3 region has the DNA TGTGCCAGCAGCCAAGTCGGGGAGACCCAGTACTTC. This translates into CASSQVGETQYF. The full variable domain, in which reference TRBV14 and TRBJ2-5 provide the parts outside the CDR3, is EAGVTQFPSHSVIEKGQTVTLRCDPISGHDNLYWYRRVMGKEIKFLLHFVKESKQDESGMPNNRFLAERTGGTYSTLKVQPAELEDSGVYFCASSQVGETQYFGPGTRLLVL.

This clonotype was observed a handful of times. The V call is TRBV5-1, the J call TRBJ1-1, with D possibly matching TRBD1 (5 bases). CDR1 and CDR2 (germline): SGHRS, YFSETQ. Between the trimmed V and J ends, which lost 4 bases and 7 bases, there was a span of 23 bases. The CDR3 totals 16 residues. In DNA, the CDR3 is TGCGCCAGCAGCCACACACCTAAGTTAGGGGTGGGTGAAGCTTTCTTT. Amino acids: CASSHTPKLGVGEAFF.

This clonotype was counted at least ten times. This chain connects TRBV5-5 to TRBJ2-3, with 7 positions matching TRBD2. The ends lost 4 bases at V and 2 bases at J; junction bases unmatched: 10. Looked up from germline, CDR1 is SGHKS and CDR2 is YYEKEE (reference sequence). The CDR3 loop spans 16 amino acids. The CDR3 here is CASSMDLGGNTDTQYF. The CDR3 DNA reads as TGTGCCAGCAGCATGGATCTGGGGGGGAACACAGATACGCAGTATTTT. The variable domain in full, with the rest retrieved from reference TRBV5-5 and TRBJ2-3, is DAGVTQSPTHLIKTRGQQVTLRCSPISGHKSVSWYQQVLGQGPQFIFQYYEKEERGRGNFPDRFSARQFPNYSSELNVNALLLGDSALYLCASSMDLGGNTDTQYFGPGTRLTVL.

This clonotype occurred a few times. The chain is built from TRBV5-4 and TRBJ2-1; 8 positions agree with TRBD2. CDR1 is SGHNT, CDR2 YYREEE, per germline (reference sequence). Unmatched junction bases numbered 13, after V lost 2 bases and J lost 3 bases. The CDR3 runs to 18 residues. CDR3: CASSFAPPGLADYNEQFF. CDR3 nucleotide sequence: TGTGCCAGCAGCTTCGCCCCTCCAGGACTAGCCGACTACAATGAGCAGTTCTTC.

This clonotype has ten or more counts. V usage is TRBV7-9 and J usage is TRBJ2-7, with 10 bases matching TRBD1. The CDR3 spans 17 residues. Germline values: CDR1 SEHNR, CDR2 FQNEAQ (reference sequence). V was clipped by 0 bases and J by 0 bases; unmatched bases: 5. CDR3 protein: CASSLAVGQGDSYEQYF. The CDR3 DNA sequence: TGTGCCAGCAGCTTAGCCGTCGGACAGGGGGACTCCTACGAGCAGTACTTC.